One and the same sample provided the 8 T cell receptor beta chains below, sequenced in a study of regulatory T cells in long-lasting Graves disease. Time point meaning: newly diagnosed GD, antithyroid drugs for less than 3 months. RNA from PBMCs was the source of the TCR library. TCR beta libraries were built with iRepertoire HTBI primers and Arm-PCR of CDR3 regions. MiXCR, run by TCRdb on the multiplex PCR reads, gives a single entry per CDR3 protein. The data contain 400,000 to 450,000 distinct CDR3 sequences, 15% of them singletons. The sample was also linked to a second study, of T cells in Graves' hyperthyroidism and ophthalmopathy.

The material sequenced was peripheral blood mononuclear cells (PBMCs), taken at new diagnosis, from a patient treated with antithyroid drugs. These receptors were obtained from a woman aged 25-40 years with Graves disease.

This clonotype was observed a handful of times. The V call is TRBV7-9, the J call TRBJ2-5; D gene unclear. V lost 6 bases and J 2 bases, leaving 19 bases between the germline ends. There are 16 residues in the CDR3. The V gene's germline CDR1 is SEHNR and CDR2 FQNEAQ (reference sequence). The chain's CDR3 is CASSQDFPGQQETQYF. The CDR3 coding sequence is TGTGCCAGCAGTCAAGATTTTCCGGGCCAACAAGAGACCCAGTACTTC.

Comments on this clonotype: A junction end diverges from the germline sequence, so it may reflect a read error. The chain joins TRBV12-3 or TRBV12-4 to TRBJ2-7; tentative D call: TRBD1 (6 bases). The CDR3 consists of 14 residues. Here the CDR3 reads CATSPRGQGNEQYF. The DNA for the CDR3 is TGTGCCACCAGTCCCCGGGGCCAGGGGAACGAGCAGTACTTC.

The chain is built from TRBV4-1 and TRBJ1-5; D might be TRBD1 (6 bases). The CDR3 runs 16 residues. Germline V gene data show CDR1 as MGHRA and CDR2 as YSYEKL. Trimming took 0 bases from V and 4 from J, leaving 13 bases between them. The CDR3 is CASSQDIRGQNQPQHF. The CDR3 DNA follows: TGCGCCAGCAGCCAAGATATCAGGGGACAAAATCAGCCCCAGCATTTT.

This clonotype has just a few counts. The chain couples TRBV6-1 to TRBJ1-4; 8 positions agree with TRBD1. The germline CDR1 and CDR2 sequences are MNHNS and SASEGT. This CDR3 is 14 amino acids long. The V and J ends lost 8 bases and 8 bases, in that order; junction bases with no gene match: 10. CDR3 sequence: CASWRGGQEEKLFF. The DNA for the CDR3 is TGTGCCAGCTGGCGGGGGGGACAGGAGGAAAAACTGTTTTTT.

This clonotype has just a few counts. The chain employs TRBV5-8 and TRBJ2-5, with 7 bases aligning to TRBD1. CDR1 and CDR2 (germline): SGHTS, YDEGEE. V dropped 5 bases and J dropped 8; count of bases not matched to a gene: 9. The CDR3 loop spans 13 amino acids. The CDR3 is CASRRTGVGTQYF. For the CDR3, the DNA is TGTGCCAGCAGACGAACAGGGGTTGGAACCCAGTACTTC.

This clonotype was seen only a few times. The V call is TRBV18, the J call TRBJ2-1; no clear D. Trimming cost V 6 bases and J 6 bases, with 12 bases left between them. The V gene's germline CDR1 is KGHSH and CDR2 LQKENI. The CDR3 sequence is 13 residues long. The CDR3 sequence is CASSYVLGNEQFF. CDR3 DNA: TGTGCCAGCTCCTACGTTCTGGGCAATGAGCAGTTCTTC.

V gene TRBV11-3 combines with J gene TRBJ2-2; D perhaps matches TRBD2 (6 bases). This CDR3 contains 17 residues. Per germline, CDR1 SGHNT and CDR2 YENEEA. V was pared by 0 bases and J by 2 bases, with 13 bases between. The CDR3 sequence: CASSLDTPSANTGELFF. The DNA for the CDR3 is TGTGCCAGCAGCTTAGATACGCCTAGCGCTAACACCGGGGAGCTGTTTTTT.

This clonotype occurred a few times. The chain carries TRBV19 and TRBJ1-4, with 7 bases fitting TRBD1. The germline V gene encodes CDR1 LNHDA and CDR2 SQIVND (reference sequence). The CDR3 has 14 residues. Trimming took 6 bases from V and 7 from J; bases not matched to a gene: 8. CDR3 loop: CASSHGTAIEKLFF. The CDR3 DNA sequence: TGTGCCAGTAGCCACGGGACAGCTATTGAAAAACTGTTTTTT.